This TCR beta chain was found in a study of blood T cells in healthy people across ages. There were at least 6 micrograms of total RNA extracted from every sample. For the second PCR, which ran for about 7 to 11 cycles, a sample-barcoded 5' primer and a J-beta primer mix were used. Each cDNA molecule carried a tag from a template-switch adaptor that contained 12 random nucleotides. TCRdb reprocessed the 5' RACE reads via MiXCR and lists one record per CDR3 protein. The table records around 650,000 distinct CDR3 sequences, 32% of them present only once. The specimen sequenced was blood. This sequence originates from a woman aged 80 or over in good health.

The CDR3 reads CASSQDQVGGYTF. In nucleotides, the CDR3 is TGTGCCAGCAGCCAAGATCAGGTTGGGGGCTACACCTTC. J is TRBJ1-2 and V is TRBV4-2; D unclear. The germline gives CDR1 LGHNA, CDR2 YNFKEQ. V lost 0 bases and J 8 bases, leaving 10 bases between the germline ends. This CDR3 spans 13 amino acids.